This T cell receptor beta chain was recovered during a study of preoperative IRX-2 immunotherapy in early breast cancer. Treatment of the sample: preoperative locoregional IRX-2 cytokine immunotherapy. Here immunoSEQ multiplex PCR was the method, and the copy in TCRdb shows in-frame clones only, minus some. The repertoire holds about 98,000 clones, with 80% to 90% as singletons. The ends lost 5 bases at V and 1 base at J; junction bases unmatched: 5. The germline V gene encodes CDR1 KGHSH and CDR2 LQKENI. This CDR3 region has 14 residues. The sample consisted of tumor tissue, taken after IRX-2 immunotherapy. The sequence was collected from a human donor with breast cancer. V is TRBV18 and J is TRBJ2-7, with 7 nucleotides matching TRBD1. The CDR3 region has the DNA TGTGCCAGCTCAGAGGACAGGACTTCCTACGAGCAGTACTTC. This sequence encodes CASSEDRTSYEQYF. The full variable domain, rest sourced from reference TRBV18 and TRBJ2-7, is NAGVMQNPRHLVRRRGQEARLRCSPMKGHSHVYWYRQLPEEGLKFMVYLQKENIIDESGMPKERFSAEFPKEGPSILRIQQVVRGDSAAYFCASSEDRTSYEQYFGPGTRLTVT.